The clone carrying this TCR beta chain was picked up one time. Antigen specificity is unknown. Sequenced by immunoSEQ multiplex PCR; TCRdb stores in-frame clones only, minus some. This table has 110,000 to 150,000 clones, roughly 90% appearing once. The data originate from a study of T cell responses to AZD1222 COVID-19 vaccine. Study details: Both about-4-week and about-12-week second-dose recipients were combined.

Findings and caveats of the study: Repertoires were obtained solely post-peak T cell response. Recipients of two AZD1222 doses showed rising Spike-specific TCR breadth and depth. AZD1222 recipients seropositive at baseline numbered only 5 to 7.

The sample in question was peripheral blood, obtained on day 0 of AZD1222 vaccination. The sequence came from an adult in good health.

The DNA for the CDR3 is TGTGCCAGTCGGACAGGTAGCACAGATACGCAGTATTTT. It specifies CASRTGSTDTQYF. The rearrangement links TRBV19 to TRBJ2-3; the match to TRBD1 covers 7 bases. With 8 bases clipped from V and 0 bases from J, the junction kept 2 bases outside the gene matches. This CDR3 is built from 13 residues. Germline values: CDR1 LNHDA, CDR2 SQIVND (reference sequence). The whole variable domain, remainder taken from reference TRBV19 and TRBJ2-3, is DGGITQSPKYLFRKEGQNVTLSCEQNLNHDAMYWYRQDPGQGLRLIYYSQIVNDFQKGDIAEGYSVSREKKESFPLTVTSAQKNPTAFYLCASRTGSTDTQYFGPGTRLTVL.